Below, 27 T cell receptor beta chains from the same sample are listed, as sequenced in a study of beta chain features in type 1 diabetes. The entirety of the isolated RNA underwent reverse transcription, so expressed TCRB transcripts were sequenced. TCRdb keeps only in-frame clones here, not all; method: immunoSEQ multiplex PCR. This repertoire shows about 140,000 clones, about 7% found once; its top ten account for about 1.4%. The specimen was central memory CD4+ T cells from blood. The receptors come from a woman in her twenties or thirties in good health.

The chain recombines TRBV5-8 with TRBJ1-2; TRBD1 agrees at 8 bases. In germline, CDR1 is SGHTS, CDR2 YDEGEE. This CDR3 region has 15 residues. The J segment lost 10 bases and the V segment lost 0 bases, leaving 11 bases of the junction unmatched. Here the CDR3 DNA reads TGTGCCAGCAGCTTGGGCGGGGACAGGTACTACGACTACACCTTC. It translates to CASSLGGDRYYDYTF. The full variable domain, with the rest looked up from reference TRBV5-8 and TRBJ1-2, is EAGVTQSPTHLIKTRGQQATLRCSPISGHTSVYWYQQALGLGLQFLLWYDEGEERNRGNFPPRFSGRQFPNYSSELNVNALELEDSALYLCASSLGGDRYYDYTFGSGTRLTVV.

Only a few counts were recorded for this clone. CDR3 loop: CASSLGPGGHNEQFF. The CDR3, as DNA: TGTGCCAGCAGCTTAGGACCGGGAGGGCACAATGAGCAGTTCTTC. The chain has TRBV11-3 and TRBJ2-1; 8 positions match TRBD2. CDR1 and CDR2 from the germline V gene are SGHNT and YENEEA. There are 15 residues in the CDR3. Trimming at V came to 1 base and at J to 5 bases, leaving 4 bases not matched to a gene.

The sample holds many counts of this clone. The CDR3 protein is CASSHGGGNTGELFF. The CDR3 coding sequence is TGTGCCAGTAGTCACGGGGGAGGTAACACCGGGGAGCTGTTTTTT. The chain is built from TRBV19 and TRBJ2-2; tentatively, D is TRBD2 (6 bases). With 5 bases removed from V and 2 bases from J, the gap between germline ends came to 12 bases. The CDR3 runs to 15 residues. Germline CDR1 LNHDA, CDR2 SQIVND (reference sequence).

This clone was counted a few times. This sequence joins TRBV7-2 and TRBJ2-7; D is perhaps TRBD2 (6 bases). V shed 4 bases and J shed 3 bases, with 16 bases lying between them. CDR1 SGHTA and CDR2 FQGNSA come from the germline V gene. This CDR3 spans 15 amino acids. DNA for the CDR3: TGTGCCAGCAGCTGGCCGGGACGCGGGATCTACGAGCAGTACTTC. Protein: CASSWPGRGIYEQYF.

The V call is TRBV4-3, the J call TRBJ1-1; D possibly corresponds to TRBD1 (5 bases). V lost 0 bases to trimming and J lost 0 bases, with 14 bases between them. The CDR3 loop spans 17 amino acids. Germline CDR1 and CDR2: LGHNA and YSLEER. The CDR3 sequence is CASSQDLQGILNTEAFF. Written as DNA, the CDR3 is TGCGCCAGCAGCCAAGATCTTCAGGGTATTCTGAACACTGAAGCTTTCTTT.

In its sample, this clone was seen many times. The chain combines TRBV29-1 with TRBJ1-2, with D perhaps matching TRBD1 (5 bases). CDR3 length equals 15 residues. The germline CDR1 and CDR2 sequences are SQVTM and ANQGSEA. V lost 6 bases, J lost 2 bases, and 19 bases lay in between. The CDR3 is CSVAPGLGRNYGYTF. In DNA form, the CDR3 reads TGCAGCGTGGCCCCGGGACTTGGGAGAAACTATGGCTACACCTTC. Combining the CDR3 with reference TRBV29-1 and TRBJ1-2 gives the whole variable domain SAVISQKPSRDICQRGTSLTIQCQVDSQVTMMFWYRQQPGQSLTLIATANQGSEATYESGFVIDKFPISRPNLTFSTLTVSNMSPEDSSIYLCSVAPGLGRNYGYTFGSGTRLTVV.

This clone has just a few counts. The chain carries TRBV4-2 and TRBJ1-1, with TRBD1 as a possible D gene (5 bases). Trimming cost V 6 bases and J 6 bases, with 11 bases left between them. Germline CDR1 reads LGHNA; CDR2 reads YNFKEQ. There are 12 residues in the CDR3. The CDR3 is CASSTTGAEAFF. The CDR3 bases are TGTGCCAGCAGTACCACAGGAGCTGAAGCTTTCTTT.

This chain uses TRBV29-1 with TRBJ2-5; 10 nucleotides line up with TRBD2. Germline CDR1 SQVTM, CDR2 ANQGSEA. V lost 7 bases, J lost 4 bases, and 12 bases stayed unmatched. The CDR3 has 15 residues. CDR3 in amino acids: CSAQPTSGWRETQYF. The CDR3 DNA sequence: TGCAGCGCCCAACCGACTAGCGGGTGGCGAGAGACCCAGTACTTC.

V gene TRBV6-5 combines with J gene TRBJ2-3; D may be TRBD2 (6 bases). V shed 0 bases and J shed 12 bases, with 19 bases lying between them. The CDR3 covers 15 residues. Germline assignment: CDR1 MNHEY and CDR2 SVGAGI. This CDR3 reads CASSYSIGAEGTQYF. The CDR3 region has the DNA TGTGCCAGCAGTTACTCGATAGGAGCGGAGGGGACTCAGTATTTT.

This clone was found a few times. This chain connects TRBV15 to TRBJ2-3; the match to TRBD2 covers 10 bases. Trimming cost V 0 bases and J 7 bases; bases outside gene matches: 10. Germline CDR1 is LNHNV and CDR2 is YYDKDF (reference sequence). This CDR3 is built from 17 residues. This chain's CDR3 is CATSRDLTSGPRNTQYF. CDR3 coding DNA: TGTGCCACCAGCAGAGATTTGACTAGCGGGCCTAGAAATACGCAGTATTTT.

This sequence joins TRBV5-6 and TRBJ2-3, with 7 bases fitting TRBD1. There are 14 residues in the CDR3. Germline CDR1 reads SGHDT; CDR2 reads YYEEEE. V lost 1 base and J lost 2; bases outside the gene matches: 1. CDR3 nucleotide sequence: TGTGCCAGCAGCTTGCAGGGGGACACAGATACGCAGTATTTT. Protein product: CASSLQGDTDTQYF.

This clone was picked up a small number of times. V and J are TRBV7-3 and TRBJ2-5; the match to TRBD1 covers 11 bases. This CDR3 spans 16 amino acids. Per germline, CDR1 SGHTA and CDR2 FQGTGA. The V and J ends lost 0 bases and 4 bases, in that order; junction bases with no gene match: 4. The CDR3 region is CASSLTAGTGGETQYF. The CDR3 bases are TGTGCCAGCAGCTTAACCGCCGGGACAGGGGGAGAGACCCAGTACTTC.

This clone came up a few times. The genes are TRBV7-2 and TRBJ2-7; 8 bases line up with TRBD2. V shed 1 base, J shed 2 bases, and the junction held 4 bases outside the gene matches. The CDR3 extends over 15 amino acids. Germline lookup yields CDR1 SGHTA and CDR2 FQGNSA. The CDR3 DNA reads TGTGCCAGCAGCTTAGGTGGGACTAGGACCTACGAGCAGTACTTC. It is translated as CASSLGGTRTYEQYF.

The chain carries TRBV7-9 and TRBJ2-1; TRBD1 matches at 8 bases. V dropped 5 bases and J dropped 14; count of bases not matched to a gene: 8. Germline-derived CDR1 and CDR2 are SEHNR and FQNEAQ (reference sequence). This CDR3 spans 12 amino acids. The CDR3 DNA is TGTGCCAGCAGCCAGGGCCGACAGGGGAAGTTCTTC. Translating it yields CASSQGRQGKFF.

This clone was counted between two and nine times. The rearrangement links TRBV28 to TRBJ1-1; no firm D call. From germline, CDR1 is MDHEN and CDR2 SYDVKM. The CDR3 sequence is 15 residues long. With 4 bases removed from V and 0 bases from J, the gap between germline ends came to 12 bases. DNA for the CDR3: TGTGCCAGCAGTTCTACACTACCTATGAACACTGAAGCTTTCTTT. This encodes CASSSTLPMNTEAFF.

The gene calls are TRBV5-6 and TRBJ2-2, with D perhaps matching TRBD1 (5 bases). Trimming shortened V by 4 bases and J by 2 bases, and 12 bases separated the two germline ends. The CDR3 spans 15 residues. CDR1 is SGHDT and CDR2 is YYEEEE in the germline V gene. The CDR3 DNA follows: TGTGCCAGCAGCGATGAACGGACAAACACCGGGGAGCTGTTTTTT. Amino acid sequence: CASSDERTNTGELFF.

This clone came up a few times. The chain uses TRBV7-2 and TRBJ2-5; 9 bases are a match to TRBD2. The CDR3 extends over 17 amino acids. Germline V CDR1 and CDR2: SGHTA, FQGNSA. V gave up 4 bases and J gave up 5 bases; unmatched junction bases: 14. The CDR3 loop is CASSSPDRLAGSETQYF. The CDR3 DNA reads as TGTGCCAGCAGCTCCCCGGATCGGCTAGCGGGATCGGAGACCCAGTACTTC.

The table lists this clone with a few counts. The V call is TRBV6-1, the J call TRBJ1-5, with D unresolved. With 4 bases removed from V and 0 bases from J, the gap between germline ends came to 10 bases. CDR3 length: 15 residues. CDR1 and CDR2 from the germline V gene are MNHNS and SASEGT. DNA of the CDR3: TGTGCCAGCAGTGTTTACTCGCATAGCAATCAGCCCCAGCATTTT. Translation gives CASSVYSHSNQPQHF.

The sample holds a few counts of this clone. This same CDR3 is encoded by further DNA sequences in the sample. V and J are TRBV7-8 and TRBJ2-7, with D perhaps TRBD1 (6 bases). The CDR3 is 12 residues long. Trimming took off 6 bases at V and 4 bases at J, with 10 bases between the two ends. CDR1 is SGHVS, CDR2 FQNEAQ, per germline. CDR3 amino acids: CASSQQGYEQYF. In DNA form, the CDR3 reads TGTGCCAGCAGTCAACAGGGATACGAGCAGTACTTC.

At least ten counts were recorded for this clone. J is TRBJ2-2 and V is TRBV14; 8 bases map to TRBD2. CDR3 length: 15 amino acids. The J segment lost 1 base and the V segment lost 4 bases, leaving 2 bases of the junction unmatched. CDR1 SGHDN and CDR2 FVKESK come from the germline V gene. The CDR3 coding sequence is TGTGCCAGCAGCCCACTAGCGGAGAACACCGGGGAGCTGTTTTTT. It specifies CASSPLAENTGELFF.

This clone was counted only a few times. The CDR3: CASSFRTSGSYNEQFF. The CDR3 coding sequence is TGTGCCAGCAGTTTTAGGACTAGCGGGAGCTACAATGAGCAGTTCTTC. This sequence joins TRBV6-5 and TRBJ2-1; the match to TRBD2 covers 13 bases. This CDR3 region has 16 residues. Germline V gene data show CDR1 as MNHEY and CDR2 as SVGAGI. Unmatched junction bases numbered 3, after V lost 4 bases and J lost 3 bases.

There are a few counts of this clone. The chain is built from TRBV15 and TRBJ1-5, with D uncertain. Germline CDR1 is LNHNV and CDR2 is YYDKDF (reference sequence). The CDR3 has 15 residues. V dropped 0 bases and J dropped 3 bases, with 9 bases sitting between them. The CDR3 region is CATSRDNSHNQPQHF. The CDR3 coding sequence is TGTGCCACCAGCAGAGATAACAGCCACAATCAGCCCCAGCATTTT.

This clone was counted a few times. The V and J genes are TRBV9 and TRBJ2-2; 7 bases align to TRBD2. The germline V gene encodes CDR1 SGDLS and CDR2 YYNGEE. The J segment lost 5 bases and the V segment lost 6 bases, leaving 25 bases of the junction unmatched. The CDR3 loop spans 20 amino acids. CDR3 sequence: CASNDNAGTSGALGTGELFF. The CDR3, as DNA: TGTGCCAGCAACGATAACGCGGGAACCAGCGGGGCCCTAGGGACCGGGGAGCTGTTTTTT. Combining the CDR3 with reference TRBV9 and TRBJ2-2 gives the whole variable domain DSGVTQTPKHLITATGQRVTLRCSPRSGDLSVYWYQQSLDQGLQFLIQYYNGEERAKGNILERFSAQQFPDLHSELNLSSLELGDSALYFCASNDNAGTSGALGTGELFFGEGSRLTVL.

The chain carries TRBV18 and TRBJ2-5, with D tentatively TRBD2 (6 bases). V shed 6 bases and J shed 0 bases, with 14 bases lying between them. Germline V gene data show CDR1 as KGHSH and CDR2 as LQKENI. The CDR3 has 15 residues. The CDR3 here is CASSPRDAYQETQYF. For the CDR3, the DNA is TGTGCCAGCTCCCCGCGGGACGCGTACCAAGAGACCCAGTACTTC.

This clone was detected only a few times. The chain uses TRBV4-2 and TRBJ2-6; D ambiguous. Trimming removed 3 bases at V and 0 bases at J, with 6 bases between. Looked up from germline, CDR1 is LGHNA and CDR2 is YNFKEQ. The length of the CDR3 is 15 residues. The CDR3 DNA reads TGTGCCAGCAGCCACCCCAGCTCTGGGGCCAACGTCCTGACTTTC. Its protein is CASSHPSSGANVLTF.

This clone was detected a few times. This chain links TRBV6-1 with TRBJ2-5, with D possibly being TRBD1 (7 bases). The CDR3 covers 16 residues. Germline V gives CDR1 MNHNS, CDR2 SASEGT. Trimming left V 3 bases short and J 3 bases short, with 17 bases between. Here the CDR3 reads CASSDYRGWGEETQYF. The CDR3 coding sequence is TGTGCCAGCAGTGATTACAGGGGTTGGGGGGAAGAGACCCAGTACTTC.

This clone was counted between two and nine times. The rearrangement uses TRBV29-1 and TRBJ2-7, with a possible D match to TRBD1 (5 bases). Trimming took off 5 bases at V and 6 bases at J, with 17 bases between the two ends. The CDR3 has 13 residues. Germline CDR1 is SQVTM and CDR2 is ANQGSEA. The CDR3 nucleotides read TGCAGCGTTAACCGGCAGGGAACGAGCGAGCAGTACTTC. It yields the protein CSVNRQGTSEQYF.